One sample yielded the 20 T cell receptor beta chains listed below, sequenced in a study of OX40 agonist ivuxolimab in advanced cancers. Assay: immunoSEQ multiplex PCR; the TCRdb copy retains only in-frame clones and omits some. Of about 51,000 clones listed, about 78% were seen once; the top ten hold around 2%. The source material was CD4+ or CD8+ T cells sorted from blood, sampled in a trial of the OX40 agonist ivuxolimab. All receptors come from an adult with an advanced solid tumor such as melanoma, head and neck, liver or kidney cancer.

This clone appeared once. The CDR3, as DNA: TGTGCCAGCAGCTTGAAGCCAGGGTTAGCCAAAAACATTCAGTACTTC. It encodes CASSLKPGLAKNIQYF. The rearrangement uses TRBV5-6 and TRBJ2-4; tentatively, D is TRBD1 (5 bases). Germline V gene sequence: CDR1 SGHDT, CDR2 YYEEEE. This CDR3 is 16 amino acids long. Trimming cost V 1 base and J 0 bases, with 11 bases left between them.

The CDR3: CASQQGVNTEAFF. DNA of the CDR3: TGTGCCAGCCAACAGGGGGTGAACACTGAAGCTTTCTTT. V gene TRBV10-3 combines with J gene TRBJ1-1; 8 nucleotides agree with TRBD1. This CDR3 spans 13 amino acids. The V gene end was trimmed by 10 bases and the J gene end by 0 bases; junction bases not matched to a gene: 4. CDR1 is ENHRY and CDR2 is SYGVKD in the germline V gene.

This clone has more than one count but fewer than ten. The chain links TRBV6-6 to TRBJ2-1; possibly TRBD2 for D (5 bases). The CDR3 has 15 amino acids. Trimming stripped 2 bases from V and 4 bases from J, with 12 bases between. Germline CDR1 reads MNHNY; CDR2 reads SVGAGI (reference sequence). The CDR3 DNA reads TGTGCCAGCAGTTACAGCGGCGATACTTACAATGAGCAGTTCTTC. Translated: CASSYSGDTYNEQFF.

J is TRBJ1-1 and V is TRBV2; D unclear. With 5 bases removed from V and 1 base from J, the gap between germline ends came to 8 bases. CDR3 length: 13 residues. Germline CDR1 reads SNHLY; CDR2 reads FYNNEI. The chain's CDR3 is CASSQNGNTEAFF. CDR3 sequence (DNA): TGTGCCAGCAGTCAAAACGGGAACACTGAAGCTTTCTTT.

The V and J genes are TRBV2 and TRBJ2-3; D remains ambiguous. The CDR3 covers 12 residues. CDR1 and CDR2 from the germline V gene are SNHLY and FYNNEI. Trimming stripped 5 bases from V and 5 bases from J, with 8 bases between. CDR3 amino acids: CASSSTQDTQYF. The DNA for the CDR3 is TGTGCCAGCAGTTCGACCCAAGATACGCAGTATTTT.

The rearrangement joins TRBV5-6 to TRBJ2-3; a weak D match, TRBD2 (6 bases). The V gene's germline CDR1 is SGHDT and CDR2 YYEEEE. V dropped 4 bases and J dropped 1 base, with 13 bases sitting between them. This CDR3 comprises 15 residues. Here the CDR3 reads CASSTISGGTDTQYF. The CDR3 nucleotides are TGTGCCAGCAGCACCATCTCGGGAGGCACAGATACGCAGTATTTT.

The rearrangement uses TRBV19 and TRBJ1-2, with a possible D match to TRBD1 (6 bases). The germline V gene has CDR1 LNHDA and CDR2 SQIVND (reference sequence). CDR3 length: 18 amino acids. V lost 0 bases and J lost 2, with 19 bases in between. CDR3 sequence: CASSIDTSGGASNYGYTF. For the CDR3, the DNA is TGTGCCAGTAGTATAGATACTTCGGGGGGGGCCTCCAACTATGGCTACACCTTC.

CDR3 sequence (DNA): TGTGCCAGCAGCGACGGGACAGGAGATGAGCAGTTCTTC. Translating gives CASSDGTGDEQFF. The V and J genes are TRBV9 and TRBJ2-1; 8 bases are a match to TRBD1. The trim removed 3 bases at V and 8 bases at J, leaving 4 bases unmatched. Germline V gene sequence: CDR1 SGDLS, CDR2 YYNGEE. The CDR3 totals 13 residues. Full variable domain (remainder filled in from reference TRBV9 and TRBJ2-1): DSGVTQTPKHLITATGQRVTLRCSPRSGDLSVYWYQQSLDQGLQFLIQYYNGEERAKGNILERFSAQQFPDLHSELNLSSLELGDSALYFCASSDGTGDEQFFGPGTRLTVL.

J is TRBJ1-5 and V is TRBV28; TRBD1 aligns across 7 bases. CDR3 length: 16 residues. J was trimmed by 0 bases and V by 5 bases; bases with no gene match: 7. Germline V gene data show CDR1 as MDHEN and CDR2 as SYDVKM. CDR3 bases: TGTGCCAGCAGTGCCGCGACAGGGTTTAGCAATCAGCCCCAGCATTTT. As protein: CASSAATGFSNQPQHF.

DNA of the CDR3: TGTGCCAGCAGTGGGACAGGGATCCAACAAGAGACCCAGTACTTC. Translating it yields CASSGTGIQQETQYF. The chain is built from TRBV2 and TRBJ2-5; TRBD1 matches at 8 bases. This CDR3 is 15 amino acids long. J was trimmed by 2 bases and V by 4 bases; bases with no gene match: 6. Germline assignment: CDR1 SNHLY and CDR2 FYNNEI.

This CDR3 reads CASSAYRGEQYF. CDR3 sequence (DNA): TGTGCCAGTAGTGCATACAGGGGCGAGCAGTACTTC. The chain recombines TRBV19 with TRBJ2-7; TRBD1 matches at 7 bases. V shed 5 bases, J shed 6 bases, and the junction held 4 bases outside the gene matches. Germline V lookup: CDR1 LNHDA, CDR2 SQIVND (reference sequence). The length of the CDR3 is 12 residues.

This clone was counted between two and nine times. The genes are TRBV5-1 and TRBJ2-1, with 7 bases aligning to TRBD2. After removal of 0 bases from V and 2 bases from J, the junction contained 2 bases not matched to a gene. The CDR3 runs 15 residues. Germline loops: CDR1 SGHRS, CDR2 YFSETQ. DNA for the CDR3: TGCGCCAGCAGCTTGGCGGCGGGGGCCTACAATGAGCAGTTCTTC. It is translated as CASSLAAGAYNEQFF.

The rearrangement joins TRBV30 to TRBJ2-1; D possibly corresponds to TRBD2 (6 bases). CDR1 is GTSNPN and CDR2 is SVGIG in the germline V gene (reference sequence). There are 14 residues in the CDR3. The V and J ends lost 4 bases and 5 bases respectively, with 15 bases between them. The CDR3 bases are TGTGCCTGGACTCGGCTAGCGTACCACAATGAGCAGTTCTTC. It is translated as CAWTRLAYHNEQFF. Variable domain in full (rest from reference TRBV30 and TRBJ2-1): SQTIHQWPATLVQPVGSPLSLECTVEGTSNPNLYWYRQAAGRGLQLLFYSVGIGQISSEVPQNLSASRPQDRQFILSSKKLLLSDSGFYLCAWTRLAYHNEQFFGPGTRLTVL.

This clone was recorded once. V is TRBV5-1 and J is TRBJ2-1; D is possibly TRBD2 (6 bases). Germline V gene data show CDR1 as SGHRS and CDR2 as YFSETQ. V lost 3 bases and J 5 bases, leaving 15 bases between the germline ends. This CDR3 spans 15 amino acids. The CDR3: CASSSQSGGHNEQFF. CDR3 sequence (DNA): TGCGCCAGCAGCTCACAATCCGGGGGTCACAATGAGCAGTTCTTC.

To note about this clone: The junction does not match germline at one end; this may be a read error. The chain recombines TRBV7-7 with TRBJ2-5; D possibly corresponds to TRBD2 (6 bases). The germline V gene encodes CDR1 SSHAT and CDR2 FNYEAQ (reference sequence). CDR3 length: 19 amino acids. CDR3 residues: CASSLRSASGSRPQETQYF. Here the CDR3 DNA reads TGTGCTAGCAGCTTAAGGTCGGCGAGCGGGTCCCGGCCCCAAGAGACCCAGTACTTC.

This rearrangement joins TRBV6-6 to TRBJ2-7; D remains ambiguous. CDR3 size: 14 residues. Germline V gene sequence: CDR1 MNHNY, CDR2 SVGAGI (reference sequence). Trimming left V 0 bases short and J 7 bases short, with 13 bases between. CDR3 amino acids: CASSYSNQAVEQYF. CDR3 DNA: TGTGCCAGCAGTTACTCGAATCAGGCGGTGGAGCAGTACTTC.

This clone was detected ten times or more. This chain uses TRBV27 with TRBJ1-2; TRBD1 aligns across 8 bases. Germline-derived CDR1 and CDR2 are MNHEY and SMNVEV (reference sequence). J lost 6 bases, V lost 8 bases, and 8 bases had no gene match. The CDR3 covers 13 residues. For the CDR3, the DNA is TGTGCCAGCCGAACCGACAGGGGCCATGGCTACACCTTC. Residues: CASRTDRGHGYTF.

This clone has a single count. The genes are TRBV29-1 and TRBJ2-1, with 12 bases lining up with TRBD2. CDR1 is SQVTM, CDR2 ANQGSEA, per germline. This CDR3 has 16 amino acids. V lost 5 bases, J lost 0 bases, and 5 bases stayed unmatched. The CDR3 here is CSVSGTSGHSYNEQFF. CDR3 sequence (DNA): TGCAGCGTTTCCGGGACTAGCGGGCACTCCTACAATGAGCAGTTCTTC.

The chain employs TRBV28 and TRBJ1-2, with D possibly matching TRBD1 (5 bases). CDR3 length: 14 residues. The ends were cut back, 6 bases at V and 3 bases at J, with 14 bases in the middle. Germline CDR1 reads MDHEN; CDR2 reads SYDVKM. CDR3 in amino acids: CASREQGNDYGYTF. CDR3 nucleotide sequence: TGTGCCAGCAGGGAGCAGGGTAACGACTATGGCTACACCTTC.

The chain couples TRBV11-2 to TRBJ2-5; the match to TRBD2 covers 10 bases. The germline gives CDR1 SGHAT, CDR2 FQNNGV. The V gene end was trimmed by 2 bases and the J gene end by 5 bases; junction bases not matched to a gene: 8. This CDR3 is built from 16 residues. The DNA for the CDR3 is TGTGCCAGCAGCTTAACAGGGCTAGCGGGAGTGGAGACCCAGTACTTC. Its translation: CASSLTGLAGVETQYF.